This T cell receptor beta chain emerged from a study of vaccination and CD4 T cells after COVID-19. Study overall: Researchers treated cells with overlapping spike peptides taken from SARS-CoV-2, HCoV-NL63, HCoV-OC43 and HCoV-229E.

This CDR3 is 12 amino acids long. The ends were cut back, 6 bases at V and 16 bases at J, with 19 bases in the middle. CDR1 SNHLY and CDR2 FYNNEI come from the germline V gene. Treatment: roughly nine-day PBMC culture with coronavirus spike peptide pools or control peptides (ViraFEST assay). Expanded clonotypes were found by TCR sequencing after peptide-pool stimulation (ViraFEST). Both day 3 and day 7 involved replacing half of the medium with fresh IL-2 medium. A remark on this clonotype: Antigen specificity is unknown.

The Oncomine TCR Beta short-read assay was applied to DNA of cultured CD4+ T cells. Each CDR3 protein is one row after TCRdb ran MiXCR on the PCR reads. The sample records over 15,000 distinct CDR3 sequences, roughly 60% being singletons. The chain carries TRBV2 and TRBJ1-5; D perhaps matches TRBD1 (5 bases). The specimen sequenced was CD4+ T cells from blood, cultured in vitro. This sequence was found in a human donor who had recovered from COVID-19. The CDR3 coding sequence is TGTGCCAGCAGGGGGGGGTCAGCCAGGCAACATTTT. Amino acid sequence: CASRGGSARQHF.